By share, the clone carrying this T cell receptor (beta chain) ranks as medium-sized. As yet, its antigen is unknown. Multiplex touch-down PCR with TRB-A/B primers amplified rearranged V-D-J TRB sequences. TCRdb reprocessed the multiplex PCR reads via MiXCR and lists one record per CDR3 protein. Seen here are some 10,000 distinct CDR3 sequences, about 37% observed once, and the top ten hold more than 9.5%. The data are from a study of T cell repertoires in aging, cancer and after chemotherapy. Study-wide results and limits: Healthy donors lost TCR diversity with age mainly through richness, cancer patients through richness and evenness.

Amplification of TCR beta used genomic DNA extracted from peripheral blood. The CDR3 contains 17 residues. Germline V CDR1 and CDR2: SGHAT, FQDESV (reference sequence). With 5 bases removed from V and 3 bases from J, the gap between germline ends came to 20 bases. The receptor was isolated from a human donor in good health. The J gene is TRBJ2-1, the V gene TRBV11-1; D is unclear. Input material: blood. CDR3: CASSPNINLDIYNEQFF. In DNA form, the CDR3 reads TGTGCCAGCAGCCCCAACATCAATTTAGACATCTACAATGAGCAGTTCTTC.